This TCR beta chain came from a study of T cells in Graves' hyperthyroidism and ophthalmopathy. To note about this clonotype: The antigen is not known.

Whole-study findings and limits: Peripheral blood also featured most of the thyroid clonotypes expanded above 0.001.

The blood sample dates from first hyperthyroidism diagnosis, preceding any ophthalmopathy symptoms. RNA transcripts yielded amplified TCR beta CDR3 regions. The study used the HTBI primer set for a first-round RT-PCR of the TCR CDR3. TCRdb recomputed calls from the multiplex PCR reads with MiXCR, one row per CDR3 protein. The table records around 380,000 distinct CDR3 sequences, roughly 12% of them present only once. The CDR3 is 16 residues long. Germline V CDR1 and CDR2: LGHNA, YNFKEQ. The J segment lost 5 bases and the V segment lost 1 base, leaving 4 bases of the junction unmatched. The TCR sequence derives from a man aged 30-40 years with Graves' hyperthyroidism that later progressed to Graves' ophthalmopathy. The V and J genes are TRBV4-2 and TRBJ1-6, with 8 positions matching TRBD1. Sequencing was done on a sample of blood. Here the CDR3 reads CASSQGAGQDNSPLHF. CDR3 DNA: TGTGCCAGCAGCCAAGGTGCGGGACAGGATAATTCACCCCTCCACTTT.